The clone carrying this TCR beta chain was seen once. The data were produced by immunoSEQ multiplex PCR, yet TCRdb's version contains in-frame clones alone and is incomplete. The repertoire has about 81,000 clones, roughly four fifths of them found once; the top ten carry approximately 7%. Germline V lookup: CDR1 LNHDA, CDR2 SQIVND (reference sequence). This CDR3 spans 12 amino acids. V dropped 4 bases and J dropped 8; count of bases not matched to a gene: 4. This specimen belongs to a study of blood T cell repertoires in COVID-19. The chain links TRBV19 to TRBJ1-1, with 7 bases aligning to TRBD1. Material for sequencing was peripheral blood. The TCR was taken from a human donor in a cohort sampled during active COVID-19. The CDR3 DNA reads TGTGCCAGTAGTAACCGGGACAGAGAAGCTTTCTTT. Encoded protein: CASSNRDREAFF. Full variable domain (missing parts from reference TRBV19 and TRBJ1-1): DGGITQSPKYLFRKEGQNVTLSCEQNLNHDAMYWYRQDPGQGLRLIYYSQIVNDFQKGDIAEGYSVSREKKESFPLTVTSAQKNPTAFYLCASSNRDREAFFGQGTRLTVV.